Listed below are T cell receptor beta chains from one sample, sequenced in a study of Graves' ophthalmopathy and Graves' hyperthyroidism. TCRdb ran MiXCR on the multiplex PCR reads and lists one entry per CDR3 protein. The sample includes under 250,000 distinct CDR3 sequences, around 30% of them seen just once. Source material: peripheral blood. Receptors were obtained from a man between 45 and 60 years old with Graves' ophthalmopathy. Each CDR3 is given with its conserved first and last residue. The order of the fields is CDR3 DNA, CDR3 protein, V gene, D gene, J gene, clone size. D genes are given only for firm matches. Rows may omit the clone size; those that give it use once, few, many or a size class.

TGTGCCAGCAGTATAATGACAGGGGAAGAGACCCAGTACTTC CASSIMTGEETQYF TRBV6-5 TRBD1 TRBJ2-5 many
TGTGCCAGCAGTGATTGGGTAAGACTAGCTTACGAGCAGTACTTC CASSDWVRLAYEQYF TRBV6-1 TRBD2 TRBJ2-7 .
TGTGCCAGCAGCCACGGGACCGGGGCTACCATATATTTT CASSHGTGATIYF TRBV11-3 . TRBJ1-3 .
TGCGCCAGCAGCACCGGACAGAGCTACGAGCAGTACTTC CASSTGQSYEQYF TRBV19 . TRBJ2-7 many
TGTGCCAGCGGACTAGCTGTGTCCTACGAGCAGTACTTC CASGLAVSYEQYF TRBV6-1 TRBD2 TRBJ2-7 .
TGTGCCAGCAGCGCAAACAATCAGCCCCAGCATTTT CASSANNQPQHF TRBV12-3/TRBV12-4 . TRBJ1-5 many
TGCGCCAGCAGCCAAGATCCTCAGGCTCCGGGACGGACCTACACCTTC CASSQDPQAPGRTYTF TRBV4-3 . TRBJ1-2 many
TGTGCCTGGGGCGAACAGGGTACCGGGGAGCTGTTTTTT CAWGEQGTGELFF TRBV30 . TRBJ2-2 once
TGCGCCAGCAGCCGGCCCCAAGGGACTAGCTTCAACACCGGGGAGCTGTTTTTT CASSRPQGTSFNTGELFF TRBV4-1 TRBD2 TRBJ2-2 few
TGTGCCACGTTGACCTCGCGTAGCGGGAAACCCTACGAGCAGTACTTC CATLTSRSGKPYEQYF TRBV6-5 TRBD2 TRBJ2-7 many
TGTGCCAGCAGTGAGGGAGGAAGCAATCAGCCCCAGCATTTT CASSEGGSNQPQHF TRBV7-8 . TRBJ1-5 once
TGTGCCAGCAGAGGCGGTTTAGCCAAAAACATTCAGTACTTC CASRGGLAKNIQYF TRBV6-2/TRBV6-3 . TRBJ2-4 many
TGTGCCAGCAGCTTAGCGCCCGACCCCTCTGGAAACACCATATATTTT CASSLAPDPSGNTIYF TRBV7-2 . TRBJ1-3 few
TGCAGTGCTAGAGATACCCTCCGGGAGGCCACCTACGAGCAGTACTTC CSARDTLREATYEQYF TRBV20-1 TRBD2 TRBJ2-7 many
TGCAGTGCCCCCTACCCTCAAGGCCAAGAGACCCAGTACTTC CSAPYPQGQETQYF TRBV20-1 . TRBJ2-5 many
TGTGCCAGCAGCGGGACTAGCGGGAAAGCGCGGGACACCGGGGAGCTGTTTTTT CASSGTSGKARDTGELFF TRBV6-2/TRBV6-3 TRBD2 TRBJ2-2 many
TGTGCCAGCAGCCCCCGGCTATTCGCGAACACCGGGGAGCTGTTTTTT CASSPRLFANTGELFF TRBV12-3/TRBV12-4 . TRBJ2-2 many
TGTGCCAGCAGTTACTCGGGAGTTCTAAATGGCTACACCTTC CASSYSGVLNGYTF TRBV6-2/TRBV6-3 . TRBJ1-2 .
TGTGCCACCAGTGATCCGCTGCGTGGGGCGACGCAGTATTTT CATSDPLRGATQYF TRBV24-1 . TRBJ2-3 .
TGTGCCAGCAGCCTGACAGCCAACTCCTATAATTCACCCCTCCACTTT CASSLTANSYNSPLHF TRBV11-2 . TRBJ1-6 many
TGTGCCAGCAGCTCCCCGGGACTAGCGGGAGGCGGGGGCGAGCAGTACTTC CASSSPGLAGGGGEQYF TRBV11-2 TRBD2 TRBJ2-7 once
TGCGCCAGCAGCCCAACGTCGGGAAACTATGGCTACACCTTC CASSPTSGNYGYTF TRBV4-1 . TRBJ1-2 many
TGTGCCAGCAGTTTGGCGGTGAAGAGGGGATATGGCTACACCTTC CASSLAVKRGYGYTF TRBV12-3/TRBV12-4 . TRBJ1-2 .
TGTGCCAGCACCTCTCGGGAGGGGCTAGCGGAAGAACAAGAGACCCAGTACTTC CASTSREGLAEEQETQYF TRBV12-3/TRBV12-4 TRBD2 TRBJ2-5 many
TGTGCCAGCATTGCAGTCCTCGCGGACACTGAAGCTTTCTTT CASIAVLADTEAFF TRBV28 . TRBJ1-1 many
TGTGCCAGCAGCCGCACAGGGGGAGGGGGTCAGCCCCAGCATTTT CASSRTGGGGQPQHF TRBV11-2 TRBD1 TRBJ1-5 many
TGTGCCAGCAGCTACAATTGGGGCCAAGAGACCCAGTACTTC CASSYNWGQETQYF TRBV7-9 . TRBJ2-5 many